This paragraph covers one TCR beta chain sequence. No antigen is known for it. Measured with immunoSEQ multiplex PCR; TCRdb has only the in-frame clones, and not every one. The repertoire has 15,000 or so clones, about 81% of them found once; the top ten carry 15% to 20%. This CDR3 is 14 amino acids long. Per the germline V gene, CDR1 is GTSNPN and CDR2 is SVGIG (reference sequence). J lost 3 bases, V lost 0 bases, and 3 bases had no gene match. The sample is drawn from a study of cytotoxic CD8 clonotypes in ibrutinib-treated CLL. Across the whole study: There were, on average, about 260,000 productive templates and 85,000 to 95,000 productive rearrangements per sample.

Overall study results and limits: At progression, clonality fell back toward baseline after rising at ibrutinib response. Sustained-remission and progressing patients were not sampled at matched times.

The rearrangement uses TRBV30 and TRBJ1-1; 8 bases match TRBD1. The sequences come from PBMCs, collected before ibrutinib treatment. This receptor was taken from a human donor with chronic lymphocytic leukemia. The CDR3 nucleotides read TGTGCCTGGAGTGTGGACAGGGTTGACACTGAAGCTTTCTTT. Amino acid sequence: CAWSVDRVDTEAFF.